What follows is one TCR beta chain and its context. The antigen is undetermined. The data belong to a study of cytomegalovirus exposure and HLA in healthy donors. Findings of the study overall: In a later analysis, a genetic analysis reported fewer productive-TCR N-insertions in an Asian-associated ancestry cluster than the cohort average. A later analysis revealed that TCR association rates differed between HLA loci, peaking at DRB1 and bottoming out at HLA-C. A later analysis associated some 16,000 TCR beta sequences with HLA alleles at a 0.05 false discovery rate.

It was with 60 Vbeta and 13 Jbeta primers that the PCR ran. Method: immunoSEQ multiplex PCR; TCRdb's copy keeps in-frame clones and lacks some. The data show 130,000 to 150,000 clones, around 78% seen once. There are 16 residues in the CDR3. From germline, CDR1 is MNHNS and CDR2 SASEGT. V shed 0 bases and J shed 4 bases, with 15 bases lying between them. This rearrangement joins TRBV6-1 to TRBJ1-2, with D possibly being TRBD1 (5 bases). The clonotype originates from a woman aged 18-29 years in good health and CMV-seropositive. The sample taken for sequencing was PBMCs. The CDR3 DNA follows: TGTGCCAGCAGTGAAGCTAGACAGCTCGTCCTCTATGGCTACACCTTC. Its protein is CASSEARQLVLYGYTF.